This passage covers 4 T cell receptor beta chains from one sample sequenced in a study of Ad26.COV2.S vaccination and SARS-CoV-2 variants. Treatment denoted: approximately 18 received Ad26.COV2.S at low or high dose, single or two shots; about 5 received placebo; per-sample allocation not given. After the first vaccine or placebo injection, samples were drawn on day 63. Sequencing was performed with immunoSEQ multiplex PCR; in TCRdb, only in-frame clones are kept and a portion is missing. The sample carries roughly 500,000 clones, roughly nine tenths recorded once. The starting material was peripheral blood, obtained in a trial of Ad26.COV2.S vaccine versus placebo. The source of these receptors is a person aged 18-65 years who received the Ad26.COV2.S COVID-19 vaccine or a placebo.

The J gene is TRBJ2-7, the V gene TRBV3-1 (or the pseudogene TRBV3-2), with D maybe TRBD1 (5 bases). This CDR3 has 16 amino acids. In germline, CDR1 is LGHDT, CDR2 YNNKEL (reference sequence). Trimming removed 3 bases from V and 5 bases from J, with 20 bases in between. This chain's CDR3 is CASSHTEPQGSDEQYV. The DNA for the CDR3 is TGTGCCAGCAGCCACACCGAGCCCCAGGGAAGCGACGAGCAGTACGTC.

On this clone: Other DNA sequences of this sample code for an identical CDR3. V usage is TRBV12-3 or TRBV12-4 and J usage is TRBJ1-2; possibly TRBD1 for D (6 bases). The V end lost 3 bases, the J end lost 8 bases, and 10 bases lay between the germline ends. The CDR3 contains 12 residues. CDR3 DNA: TGTGCCAGCAGTTTGGGGGGCCGGGGCTACACCTTC. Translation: CASSLGGRGYTF.

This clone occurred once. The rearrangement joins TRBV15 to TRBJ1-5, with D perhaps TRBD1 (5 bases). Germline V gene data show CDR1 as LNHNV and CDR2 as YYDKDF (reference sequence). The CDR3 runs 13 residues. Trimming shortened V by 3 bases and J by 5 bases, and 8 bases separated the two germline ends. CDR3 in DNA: TGTGCCACCAGCAGGGGGGAGTATCAGCCCCAGCATTTT. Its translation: CATSRGEYQPQHF. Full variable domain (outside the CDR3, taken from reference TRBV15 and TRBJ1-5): DAMVIQNPRYQVTQFGKPVTLSCSQTLNHNVMYWYQQKSSQAPKLLFHYYDKDFNNEADTPDNFQSRRPNTSFCFLDIRSPGLGDTAMYLCATSRGEYQPQHFGDGTRLSIL.

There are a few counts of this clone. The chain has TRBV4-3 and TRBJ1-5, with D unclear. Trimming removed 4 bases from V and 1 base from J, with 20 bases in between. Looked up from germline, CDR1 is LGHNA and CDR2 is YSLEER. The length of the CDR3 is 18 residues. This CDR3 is CASSPLPPGTASNQPQHF. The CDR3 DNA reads TGCGCCAGCAGCCCTCTGCCCCCGGGAACCGCAAGCAATCAGCCCCAGCATTTT.